This is a list of T cell receptor beta chains from one sample in a study of T cell responses to AZD1222 COVID-19 vaccine. Some clones are missing from TCRdb's copy, which holds only in-frame ones; the method was immunoSEQ multiplex PCR. Here the sample spans around 200,000 clones, about 92% being singletons. Sequenced material: peripheral blood, taken on day 0 of AZD1222 vaccination. Receptors were obtained from an adult in good health. The CDR3 runs from the conserved cysteine through the conserved F or W. D genes are given only for firm matches. Expanded clones get a size class; other rows say once, few or many, or leave the size out.

j_gene,abundance,v_gene,d_gene,CDR3aa,CDR3nt
TRBJ2-7,-,TRBV7-9,TRBD1,CASRRQGASHEQYF,TGTGCCAGCAGACGACAGGGGGCGTCACACGAGCAGTACTTC
TRBJ1-1,-,TRBV7-9,-,CASSLASGPNTEAFF,TGTGCCAGCAGCTTAGCGTCAGGGCCGAACACTGAAGCTTTCTTT
TRBJ2-1,-,TRBV27,TRBD1,CASSLQGAYNEQFF,TGTGCCAGCAGTTTACAGGGGGCGTACAATGAGCAGTTCTTC
TRBJ2-7,once,TRBV4-1,-,CASSQERQGGLNKQYF,TGCGCCAGCAGCCAAGAGAGGCAGGGAGGTCTTAACAAGCAGTACTTC
TRBJ1-2,once,TRBV6-5,TRBD1,CASSPRQGYGYTF,TGTGCCAGCAGTCCCCGACAGGGGTATGGCTACACCTTC
TRBJ2-2,few,TRBV12-3/TRBV12-4,-,CASRITGELFF,TGTGCCAGCAGGATTACCGGGGAGCTGTTTTTT
TRBJ1-2,-,TRBV19,TRBD1,CASVDRTGPYGYTF,TGTGCCAGTGTCGACAGGACAGGACCGTATGGCTACACCTTC
TRBJ1-2,-,TRBV11-2,-,CASRSGVAGYTF,TGTGCCAGCCGTTCGGGGGTTGCCGGCTACACCTTC
TRBJ2-7,few,TRBV12-3/TRBV12-4,-,CASRGVNYEQYF,TGTGCCAGCCGCGGTGTAAACTACGAGCAGTACTTC
TRBJ2-5,-,TRBV27,-,CASSLRATQETQYF,TGTGCCAGCAGTTTAAGGGCAACCCAAGAGACCCAGTACTTC
TRBJ1-2,once,TRBV5-5,-,CASSSHLGLNYGYTF,TGTGCCAGCAGCTCCCATTTGGGACTTAACTATGGCTACACCTTC
TRBJ1-2,-,TRBV2,-,CASSEQGPSYGYTF,TGTGCCAGCAGTGAACAGGGCCCGTCCTATGGCTACACCTTC
TRBJ1-2,-,TRBV5-8,-,CASSLLLTNYGYTF,TGTGCCAGCAGCTTGCTTTTGACTAACTATGGCTACACCTTC
TRBJ1-2,-,TRBV11-2,TRBD1,CASSRRRRGDDGYTF,TGTGCCAGCAGCCGCCGACGCAGGGGGGATGATGGCTACACCTTC
TRBJ2-3,-,TRBV2,-,CASSAWAGAGDTQYF,TGTGCCAGCAGTGCGTGGGCGGGGGCTGGAGATACGCAGTATTTT
TRBJ1-3,-,TRBV28,TRBD1,CASSLGTGGNTIYF,TGTGCCAGCAGCCTCGGGACAGGTGGAAACACCATATATTTT
TRBJ2-1,-,TRBV24-1,-,CATSQAGGEQFF,TGTGCCACCAGTCAGGCCGGGGGTGAGCAGTTCTTC
TRBJ1-2,-,TRBV28,-,CASVLRAGHMGGYTF,TGTGCCAGCGTACTCCGTGCGGGGCATATGGGTGGCTACACCTTC
TRBJ2-1,-,TRBV28,-,CASSGTGRRNEQFF,TGTGCCAGCAGTGGTACAGGGCGGAGGAATGAGCAGTTCTTC
TRBJ2-7,-,TRBV27,-,CASSYRLMSGYEQYF,TGTGCCAGCAGTTATAGACTCATGTCTGGGTACGAGCAGTACTTC
TRBJ1-2,-,TRBV28,-,CASSGGRDYGYTF,TGTGCCAGCAGCGGGGGCAGGGACTATGGCTACACCTTC
TRBJ1-4,-,TRBV2,-,CASSPIELNEKLFF,TGTGCCAGCAGTCCTATAGAGCTGAATGAAAAACTGTTTTTT
TRBJ1-6,-,TRBV27,-,CASSRLWGAGSPLHF,TGTGCCAGCAGCAGGCTTTGGGGGGCAGGTTCACCCCTCCACTTT
TRBJ1-2,-,TRBV19,TRBD1,CASSILGTGVGYTF,TGTGCCAGTAGTATCTTAGGGACAGGGGTCGGCTACACCTTC
TRBJ1-1,-,TRBV5-4,-,CASSKKTGAEAFF,TGTGCCAGCAGCAAAAAAACTGGCGCTGAAGCTTTCTTT
TRBJ2-1,-,TRBV6-5,TRBD2,CASSYNGGEYNEQFF,TGTGCCAGCAGTTACAACGGGGGGGAATACAATGAGCAGTTCTTC
TRBJ2-1,-,TRBV18,-,CASSPQGGAYNEQFF,TGTGCCAGCTCCCCGCAGGGGGGGGCCTACAATGAGCAGTTCTTC
TRBJ1-2,once,TRBV19,TRBD1,CASMASGTDNYGYTF,TGTGCCAGTATGGCCTCCGGGACAGATAACTATGGCTACACCTTC
TRBJ2-3,-,TRBV5-4,-,CASGGTAASTDTQYF,TGTGCCAGTGGTGGGACGGCAGCTAGCACAGATACGCAGTATTTT
TRBJ1-2,-,TRBV5-5,-,CASSLPPGNYGYTF,TGTGCCAGCAGCTTGCCCCCGGGGAACTATGGCTACACCTTC
TRBJ1-1,-,TRBV9,-,CASSVTQLTTAEAFF,TGTGCCAGCAGCGTTACACAACTAACGACCGCCGAAGCTTTCTTT